This TCR beta chain was recorded in a study of a mutant IDH1 vaccine in newly diagnosed glioma. Across the study: With temozolomide cycles, or 4-6 weeks after radiotherapy alone, vaccination was started. Patients got radiotherapy, temozolomide, or both beforehand, and most got both. Visits designated V12 and V13 were conducted at weeks 35 and 47, respectively. General observations from the study: In 90% to 95% of patients, immune responses induced by the vaccine occurred.

Note on this clone: The antigen remains unidentified.

Germline CDR1 and CDR2: SGHRS and YFSETQ. The CDR3 runs to 21 residues. With 3 bases removed from V and 1 base from J, the gap between germline ends came to 32 bases. Time point: week 35, safety follow-up. It was 300 ug of mutant IDH1 20-mer peptide that made up each vaccine dose, given with topical imiquimod. Method: immunoSEQ multiplex PCR; TCRdb's copy keeps in-frame clones and lacks some. The profile shows about 32,000 clones, roughly 80% of them singletons. The TCR was taken from a woman younger than 35 with glioma. The sample consisted of PBMCs, taken from a glioma patient whose treatment included an IDH1 peptide vaccine. This sequence joins TRBV5-1 and TRBJ2-7, with D perhaps being TRBD1 or TRBD2 (5 bases each). The CDR3 sequence is CASSYLTAGGARRNPSYEQYF. As DNA, the CDR3 is TGCGCCAGCAGCTATTTGACAGCTGGGGGAGCACGCCGCAACCCTTCCTACGAGCAGTACTTC.